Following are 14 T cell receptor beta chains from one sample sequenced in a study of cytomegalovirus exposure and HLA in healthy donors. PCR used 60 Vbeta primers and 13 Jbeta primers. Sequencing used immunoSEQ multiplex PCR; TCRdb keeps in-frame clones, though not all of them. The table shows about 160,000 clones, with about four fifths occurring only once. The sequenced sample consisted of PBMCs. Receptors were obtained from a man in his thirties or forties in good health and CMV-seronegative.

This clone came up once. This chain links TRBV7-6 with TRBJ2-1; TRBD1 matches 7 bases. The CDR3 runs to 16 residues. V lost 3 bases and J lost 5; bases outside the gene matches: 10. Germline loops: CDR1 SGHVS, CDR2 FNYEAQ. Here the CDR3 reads CASSFLRDRENNEQFF. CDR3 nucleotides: TGTGCCAGCAGCTTTCTCCGGGACAGAGAAAACAATGAGCAGTTCTTC.

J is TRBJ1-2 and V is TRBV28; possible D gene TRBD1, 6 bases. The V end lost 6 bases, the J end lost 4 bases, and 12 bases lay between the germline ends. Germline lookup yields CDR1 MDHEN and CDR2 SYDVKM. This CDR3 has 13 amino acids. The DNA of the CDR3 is TGTGCCAGCAGAACAGGGAATTCCTATGGCTACACCTTC. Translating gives CASRTGNSYGYTF.

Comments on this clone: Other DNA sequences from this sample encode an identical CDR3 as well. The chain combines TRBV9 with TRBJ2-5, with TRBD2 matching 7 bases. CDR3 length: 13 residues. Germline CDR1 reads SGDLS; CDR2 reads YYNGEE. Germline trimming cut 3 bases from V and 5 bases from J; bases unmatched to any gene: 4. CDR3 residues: CASSALAEETQYF. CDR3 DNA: TGTGCCAGCAGCGCTCTAGCGGAGGAGACCCAGTACTTC. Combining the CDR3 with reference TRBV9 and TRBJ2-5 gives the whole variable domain DSGVTQTPKHLITATGQRVTLRCSPRSGDLSVYWYQQSLDQGLQFLIQYYNGEERAKGNILERFSAQQFPDLHSELNLSSLELGDSALYFCASSALAEETQYFGPGTRLLVL.

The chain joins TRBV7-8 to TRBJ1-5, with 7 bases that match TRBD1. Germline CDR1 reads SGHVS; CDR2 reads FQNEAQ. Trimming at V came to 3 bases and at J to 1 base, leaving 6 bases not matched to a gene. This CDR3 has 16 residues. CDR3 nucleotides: TGTGCCAGCAGCTTCGACAGGGCGAGGAGCAATCAGCCCCAGCATTTT. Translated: CASSFDRARSNQPQHF.

The CDR3 spells CASSPSGPDYYGYTF. For the CDR3, the DNA is TGTGCCAGCAGCCCCTCTGGCCCAGACTACTATGGCTACACCTTC. The rearrangement joins TRBV5-8 to TRBJ1-2; no firm D call. The germline gives CDR1 SGHTS, CDR2 YDEGEE. This CDR3 comprises 15 residues. The V and J ends lost 4 bases and 3 bases respectively, with 16 bases between them.

CDR3 sequence reads: CSVGRGRYNEQFF. In DNA form, the CDR3 reads TGCAGCGTTGGTAGGGGGCGATACAATGAGCAGTTCTTC. The J gene is TRBJ2-1, the V gene TRBV29-1; 7 bases are shared with TRBD1. With 4 bases clipped from V and 4 bases from J, the junction kept 4 bases outside the gene matches. Germline CDR1 is SQVTM and CDR2 is ANQGSEA. The CDR3 is 13 amino acids.

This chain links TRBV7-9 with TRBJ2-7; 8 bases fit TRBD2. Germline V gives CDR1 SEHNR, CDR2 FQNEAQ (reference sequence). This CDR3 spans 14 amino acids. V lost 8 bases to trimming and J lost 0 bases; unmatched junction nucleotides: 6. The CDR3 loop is CASVVTSGSYEQYF. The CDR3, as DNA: TGTGCCAGCGTTGTCACTAGCGGCTCCTACGAGCAGTACTTC. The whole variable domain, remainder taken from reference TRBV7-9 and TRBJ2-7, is DTGVSQNPRHKITKRGQNVTFRCDPISEHNRLYWYRQTLGQGPEFLTYFQNEAQLEKSRLLSDRFSAERPKGSFSTLEIQRTEQGDSAMYLCASVVTSGSYEQYFGPGTRLTVT.

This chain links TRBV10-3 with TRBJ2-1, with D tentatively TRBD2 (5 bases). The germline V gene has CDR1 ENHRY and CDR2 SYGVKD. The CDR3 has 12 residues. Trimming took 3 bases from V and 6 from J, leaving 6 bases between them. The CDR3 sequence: CAISDGLNEQFF. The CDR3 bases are TGTGCCATCAGTGACGGACTCAATGAGCAGTTCTTC.

The CDR3 nucleotides read TGTGCCAGCAGCCCCAACAGGGAACCCGGGGAGCTGTTTTTT. Residues: CASSPNREPGELFF. The chain uses TRBV11-3 and TRBJ2-2; D is perhaps TRBD1 (6 bases). This CDR3 is 14 amino acids long. CDR1 and CDR2 from the germline V gene are SGHNT and YENEEA. V lost 5 bases, J lost 6 bases, and 13 bases lay in between. The full variable domain, completed using reference TRBV11-3 and TRBJ2-2, is EAGVVQSPRYKIIEKKQPVAFWCNPISGHNTLYWYLQNLGQGPELLIRYENEEAVDDSQLPKDRFSAERLKGVDSTLKIQPAELGDSAVYLCASSPNREPGELFFGEGSRLTVL.

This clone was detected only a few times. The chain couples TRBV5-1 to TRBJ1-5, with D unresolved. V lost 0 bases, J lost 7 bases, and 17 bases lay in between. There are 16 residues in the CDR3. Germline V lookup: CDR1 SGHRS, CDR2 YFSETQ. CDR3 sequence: CASSLGVKRVVQPQHF. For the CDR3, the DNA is TGCGCCAGCAGCTTGGGAGTCAAGAGGGTAGTCCAGCCCCAGCATTTT. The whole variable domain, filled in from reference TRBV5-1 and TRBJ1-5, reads KAGVTQTPRYLIKTRGQQVTLSCSPISGHRSVSWYQQTPGQGLQFLFEYFSETQRNKGNFPGRFSGRQFSNSRSEMNVSTLELGDSALYLCASSLGVKRVVQPQHFGDGTRLSIL.

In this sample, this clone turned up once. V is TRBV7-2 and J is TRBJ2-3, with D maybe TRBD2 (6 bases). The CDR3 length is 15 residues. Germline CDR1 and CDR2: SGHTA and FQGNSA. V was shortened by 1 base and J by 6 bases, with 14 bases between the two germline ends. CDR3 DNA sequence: TGTGCCAGCAGCTTAGGCCTGCGGGGCGGGGATACGCAGTATTTT. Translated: CASSLGLRGGDTQYF.

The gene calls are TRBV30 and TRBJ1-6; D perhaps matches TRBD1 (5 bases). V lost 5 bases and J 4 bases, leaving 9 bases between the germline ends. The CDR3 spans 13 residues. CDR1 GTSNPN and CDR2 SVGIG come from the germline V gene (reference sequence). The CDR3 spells CAWRQLYNSPLHF. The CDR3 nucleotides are TGTGCCTGGCGACAGTTGTATAATTCACCCCTCCACTTT.

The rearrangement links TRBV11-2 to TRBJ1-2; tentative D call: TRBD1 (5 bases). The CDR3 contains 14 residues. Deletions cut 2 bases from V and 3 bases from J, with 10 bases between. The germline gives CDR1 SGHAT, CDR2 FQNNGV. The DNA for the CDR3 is TGTGCCAGCAGCTTATGGGGCGGGGACTATGGCTACACCTTC. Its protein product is CASSLWGGDYGYTF.

CDR3: CASSLFAAGLTDTQYF. CDR3 sequence (DNA): TGTGCCAGCAGTTTATTCGCAGCGGGGCTAACAGATACGCAGTATTTT. The chain links TRBV27 to TRBJ2-3; the match to TRBD2 covers 7 bases. Unmatched junction bases numbered 7, after V lost 1 base and J lost 3 bases. The CDR3 sequence is 16 residues long. Germline CDR1 is MNHEY and CDR2 is SMNVEV (reference sequence).